One and the same sample provided the 29 T cell receptor beta chains below, sequenced in a study of CD8+ T cells in alopecia areata. Cutaneous lymph node cells were pooled, and they were sorted using CD4, CD8alpha, NKG2D, NKG2ACE and other markers. Extracted RNA was reverse transcribed, and the resulting cDNA served as sequencing template. The table came from immunoSEQ multiplex PCR; TCRdb's copy has only in-frame clones and leaves some out. The data list approximately 280,000 clones, none observed once; roughly 1.2% falls to the top ten. Sequenced input: CD4+ T cells sorted from a lymph node. These receptors all stem from a C3H/HeJ mouse with alopecia areata. The MHC haplotype recorded for the strain is H2-k.

This clone was counted ten times or more. Germline and genes: mouse. The read gets to within 4 residues of the CDR3 end, and the germline J gene fills in the rest. The chain recombines TRBV17 with TRBJ2-7; no firm D call. The CDR3 extends over 14 amino acids. Germline V CDR1 and CDR2: MNHDT, YYDKIL. V was clipped by 0 bases and J by 0 bases, with 6 bases between them. The covered CDR3 bases are TGTGCTAGCAGTAGAGATCAGGTCTCCTAT. Protein: CASSRDQVSY. The full CDR3 sequence reads CASSRDQVSYEQYF.

The table lists this clone with a few counts. These gene names are mouse names. The read finishes 4 residues shy of the CDR3 end, and the germline J gene is used to complete it. Other DNA sequences of this sample code for an identical CDR3. This rearrangement joins TRBV13-1 to TRBJ1-2; D is ambiguous. The ends were cut back, 0 bases at V and 1 base at J, with 7 bases in the middle. Germline CDR1 and CDR2: NSHNY and SYGAGN. This CDR3 is 14 amino acids long. CDR3 bases read: TGTGCCAGCAGTGATGCAGGCAAAAACTCC. It yields the protein CASSDAGKNS. The full CDR3 is CASSDAGKNSDYTF.

Concerning this clone: Mouse gene names and germline throughout. The read ends 4 residues before the CDR3 terminus; that terminus is restored from the germline J gene. V is TRBV19 and J is TRBJ2-1; the D is unclear. The CDR3 runs 15 residues. Trimming took off 3 bases at V and 3 bases at J, with 13 bases between the two ends. The germline CDR1 and CDR2 sequences are FNHDT and SITEND (reference sequence). The CDR3 DNA, read in part, is TGTGCCAGCAGTAATCTAGAGAGAGGCTATGCT. This codes for CASSNLERGYA. The CDR3 in its entirety is CASSNLERGYAEQFF.

This clone was recorded a few times. The germline and genes are mouse ones. The CDR3 extends 4 residues past the end of the read, so its final part is completed from the germline J gene. The chain is built from TRBV13-3 and TRBJ2-5; 12 bases fit TRBD2. The CDR3 covers 15 residues. Germline CDR1 and CDR2: NNHDY and SYVADS. CDR3 sequence: CASSPGTGGKDTQYF. The sequenced CDR3 bases are TGTGCCAGCAGCCCCGGGACTGGGGGGAAGGAC.

In the case of this clone: Genes here carry mouse names. Coverage ceases 3 residues before the CDR3 finishes, and the germline J gene fills in the end. The V call is TRBV1, the J call TRBJ1-6; 9 bases line up with TRBD1. TRBJ1-6 is an ORF, with its function uncertain. V gave up 4 bases and J gave up 7 bases; unmatched junction bases: 5. The CDR3 spans 15 residues. From germline, CDR1 is NSQYPW and CDR2 LRSPGD (reference sequence). Incomplete CDR3 DNA: TGCACCTGCAGTGACGGGACAGGGAGGAATTCGCCC. Translated: CTCSDGTGRNSP. The whole CDR3 protein is CTCSDGTGRNSPLYF.

Details on this clone: Any gene name here is a mouse gene name. Read sequence stops 4 residues before the CDR3 end, and the germline J gene provides the missing end. The chain recombines TRBV13-2 with TRBJ2-2; 11 nucleotides agree with TRBD2. This CDR3 spans 16 amino acids. Germline V gives CDR1 NNHNN, CDR2 SYGAGS (reference sequence). V shed 2 bases, J shed 0 bases, and the junction held 0 bases outside the gene matches. The CDR3 DNA, read in part, is TGTGCCAGCGGTGAACTGGGGGGGCCAAACACCGGG. Translated, it gives CASGELGGPNTG. The whole CDR3 protein reads CASGELGGPNTGQLYF.

This clone was observed a handful of times. Any gene name here is a mouse gene name. Coverage ceases 4 residues before the CDR3 finishes, and the germline J gene fills in the end. The chain joins TRBV13-1 to TRBJ2-2; no reliable D call. The V end was cut by 4 bases, the J end by 0 bases, with 7 bases between. The CDR3 runs to 14 residues. Germline V lookup: CDR1 NSHNY, CDR2 SYGAGN. The DNA read from the CDR3 is TGTGCCAGCAGTCTGGATACAAACACCGGG. It yields the protein CASSLDTNTG. The entire CDR3 is CASSLDTNTGQLYF.

This clone was detected many times. Gene names follow the mouse nomenclature. CDR3 region: CASRWTSSAETLYF. The part of the CDR3 DNA that was read is TGTGCCAGCAGATGGACATCTAGTGCAGAA. The chain recombines TRBV14 with TRBJ2-3; D is perhaps TRBD1 (5 bases). The CDR3 goes on 4 residues after the read ends, and that part is filled in from the germline J gene. The ends were cut back, 5 bases at V and 0 bases at J, with 10 bases in the middle. CDR3 size: 14 residues. Per the germline V gene, CDR1 is SGHDT and CDR2 is FRDEAV.

This clone was seen a few times. The gene symbols are mouse symbols. Here the CDR3 reads CASSLGQGSAETLYF. The CDR3 bases that were read are TGTGCCAGCAGTCTGGGACAGGGGAGTGCAGAA. The V and J genes are TRBV13-1 and TRBJ2-3; 10 bases are a match to TRBD1. The DNA ends 4 residues before the CDR3 does, and the rest of the CDR3 is filled in from the germline J gene. Germline CDR1 NSHNY, CDR2 SYGAGN. With 4 bases clipped from V and 0 bases from J, the junction kept 2 bases outside the gene matches. This CDR3 comprises 15 residues.

Points on this clone: Any gene name here is a mouse gene name. CDR3 bases read: TGTGCTAGCAGTCCGGGACTGGGGGGGCGCAAAGAC. This codes for CASSPGLGGRKD. The full CDR3 protein is CASSPGLGGRKDTQYF. This chain connects TRBV17 to TRBJ2-5, with 14 bases that match TRBD2. The read ends 4 residues shy of where the CDR3 ends; the end is completed using the germline J gene. The CDR3 contains 16 residues. From germline, CDR1 is MNHDT and CDR2 YYDKIL. The complete variable domain, with remaining parts taken from reference TRBV17 and TRBJ2-5, reads DTTVKQNPRYKLARVGKPVNLICSQTMNHDTMYWYQKKPNQAPKLLLFYYDKILNREADTFEKFQSSRPNNSFCSLYIGSAGLEYSAMYLCASSPGLGGRKDTQYFGPGTRLLVL.

A few counts support this clone. The gene names given are mouse names. The CDR3 end falls 4 residues outside the read, so it is completed with the germline J gene. The chain is built from TRBV13-2 and TRBJ2-1; TRBD2 agrees at 7 bases. Germline loops: CDR1 NNHNN, CDR2 SYGAGS (reference sequence). The CDR3 length is 15 residues. The V segment lost 2 bases and the J segment 2 bases; nucleotides outside the gene matches: 4. CDR3 bases read: TGTGCCAGCGGTGAACGGCTGGGGGACTATGCT. Protein sequence: CASGERLGDYA. The CDR3 in its entirety is CASGERLGDYAEQFF.

About this clone: Any gene name here is a mouse gene name. The read comes to an end 4 residues before the CDR3 does, leaving the germline J gene to fill in the end. Within the sample, other DNA sequences also encode this same CDR3. This chain links TRBV19 with TRBJ2-2, with 7 nucleotides matching TRBD2. Germline CDR1 FNHDT, CDR2 SITEND (reference sequence). The CDR3 length is 15 residues. With 4 bases clipped from V and 0 bases from J, the junction kept 3 bases outside the gene matches. CDR3 residues: CASSRLGTNTGQLYF. The DNA read from the CDR3 is TGTGCCAGCAGTCGACTGGGAACAAACACCGGG. Looking up the rest from reference TRBV19 and TRBJ2-2 gives the full variable domain: GGIITQTPKFLIGQEGQKLTLKCQQNFNHDTMYWYRQDSGKGLRLIYYSITENDLQKGDLSEGYDASREKKSSFSLTVTSAQKNEMAVFLCASSRLGTNTGQLYFGEGSKLTVL.

This clone was seen a handful of times. Each gene name is a mouse one. The sequence runs out 4 residues before the end of the CDR3; the remainder is reconstructed from the germline J gene. The genes are TRBV13-1 and TRBJ2-3; 14 bases are shared with TRBD2. CDR3 length equals 18 residues. Looked up from germline, CDR1 is NSHNY and CDR2 is SYGAGN. After removal of 3 bases from V and 0 bases from J, the junction contained 6 bases not matched to a gene. The CDR3 bases that were read are TGTGCCAGCAGTGTACGGGACTGGGGGGGCGTTAGTGCAGAA. Translated: CASSVRDWGGVSAE. The entire CDR3 protein reads CASSVRDWGGVSAETLYF.

This clone was seen a handful of times. The genes and germline here are from mouse. The sequenced fragment ends 4 residues before the CDR3 boundary, so the rest is inferred from the germline J gene. Within the sample, other DNA sequences also encode this same CDR3. The rearrangement joins TRBV1 to TRBJ2-1, with 7 positions matching TRBD1. V lost 0 bases and J lost 4; bases outside the gene matches: 3. CDR1 and CDR2 from the germline V gene are NSQYPW and LRSPGD (reference sequence). The CDR3 length is 15 residues. The CDR3 bases that were read are TGCACCTGCAGTGCAGACGGCAGGGGGTATGCT. Its translation is CTCSADGRGYA. The entire CDR3 protein is CTCSADGRGYAEQFF.

The table lists this clone with a few counts. Genes here carry mouse names. Read data end 4 residues before the CDR3 end; the end is taken from the germline J gene. Other DNA sequences of this sample code for an identical CDR3. The chain recombines TRBV13-1 with TRBJ2-3, with D possibly being TRBD2 (7 bases). V was cut by 0 bases and J by 0 bases, with 11 bases left in between. This CDR3 has 16 amino acids. CDR1 and CDR2 (germline): NSHNY, SYGAGN. This CDR3 is CASSDVGGGSAETLYF. The sequenced part of the CDR3 DNA is TGTGCCAGCAGTGATGTAGGGGGGGGAAGTGCAGAA.

This clone was counted between two and nine times. The genes and germline here are from mouse. The read comes to an end 3 residues before the CDR3 does, leaving the germline J gene to fill in the end. Other DNA sequences from this sample encode an identical CDR3 as well. The chain couples TRBV19 to TRBJ1-6, with 7 positions matching TRBD1. TRBJ1-6 is an open reading frame whose function is uncertain. The J segment lost 7 bases and the V segment lost 1 base, leaving 2 bases of the junction unmatched. CDR3 length: 14 amino acids. Germline CDR1 reads FNHDT; CDR2 reads SITEND (reference sequence). The CDR3 reads CASSIRGRNSPLYF. The CDR3 bases that were read are TGTGCCAGCAGTATAAGGGGGCGGAATTCGCCC.

In regard to this clone: The gene names here belong to mouse. The observed sequence ends 4 residues before the CDR3 terminus, with the missing tail filled in from the germline J gene. The chain employs TRBV5 and TRBJ2-2, with a weak D call TRBD1 (5 bases). Between the trimmed V and J ends, which lost 4 bases and 0 bases, there was a span of 9 bases. The germline V gene encodes CDR1 LGHNA and CDR2 YNLKQL (reference sequence). The CDR3 length is 15 residues. CDR3 DNA, as far as it was read: TGTGCCAGCAGCCCCGAGGGGTCAAACACCGGG. Encoded protein: CASSPEGSNTG. The full CDR3 is CASSPEGSNTGQLYF.

A note on this clone: Mouse germline and gene names are used. The DNA ends 4 residues before the CDR3 does, and the rest of the CDR3 is filled in from the germline J gene. This same CDR3 is encoded by further DNA sequences in the sample. This chain joins TRBV13-1 and TRBJ2-1; 7 positions match TRBD2. V lost 1 base to trimming and J lost 4 bases; unmatched junction nucleotides: 2. This CDR3 is 14 amino acids long. Per the germline V gene, CDR1 is NSHNY and CDR2 is SYGAGN. The sequenced CDR3 bases are TGTGCCAGCAGTGATAGCTGGGGGTATGCT. Translating it yields CASSDSWGYA. The entire CDR3 reads CASSDSWGYAEQFF.

This clone appeared a few times. Gene names and germline match the mouse. The observed sequence ends 4 residues before the CDR3 terminus, with the missing tail filled in from the germline J gene. The rearrangement uses TRBV13-3 and TRBJ2-2; 8 nucleotides align to TRBD1. Trimming removed 2 bases from V and 3 bases from J; junction bases left unmatched: 6. This CDR3 has 16 amino acids. Germline lookup yields CDR1 NNHDY and CDR2 SYVADS. CDR3 region: CASSEYGQGDTGQLYF. The CDR3 DNA, read in part, is TGTGCCAGCAGTGAGTACGGACAGGGAGACACCGGG.

This clone was observed a few times. Germline and genes: mouse. The read terminates 4 residues before the CDR3 end, so the remaining end is supplied by the germline J gene. The chain combines TRBV13-3 with TRBJ2-1, with 11 bases aligning to TRBD2. The CDR3 has 15 residues. Per the germline V gene, CDR1 is NNHDY and CDR2 is SYVADS. Trimming removed 6 bases from V and 0 bases from J; junction bases left unmatched: 2. The CDR3 DNA, read in part, is TGTGCCAGCACCGGACTGGGGGGTAACTATGCT. Translated, it gives CASTGLGGNYA. The whole CDR3 region reads CASTGLGGNYAEQFF.

This clone was found a few times. Germline and genes here are mouse. The read halts 4 residues ahead of the CDR3 end, with the missing end drawn from the germline J gene. The gene calls are TRBV5 and TRBJ2-5; TRBD2 matches at 10 bases. The CDR3 totals 14 residues. The germline gives CDR1 LGHNA, CDR2 YNLKQL (reference sequence). The chain's CDR3 is CASSRGTGVDTQYF. Incomplete CDR3 DNA: TGTGCCAGCAGCAGGGGGACTGGGGTAGAC.

The table lists this clone with a few counts. The listed genes are named as in mouse. The read comes to an end 4 residues before the CDR3 does, leaving the germline J gene to fill in the end. Other DNA sequences in this sample translate to the same CDR3. The chain couples TRBV5 to TRBJ2-5; 11 bases are shared with TRBD2. This CDR3 is built from 15 residues. Germline CDR1 LGHNA, CDR2 YNLKQL (reference sequence). Incomplete CDR3 DNA: TGTGCCAGCAGCCAAGAGGGACTGGGGGAAGAC. It yields the protein CASSQEGLGED. The entire CDR3 protein is CASSQEGLGEDTQYF.

As to this clone: Gene names and germline refer to mouse. The observed sequence ends 4 residues before the CDR3 terminus, with the missing tail filled in from the germline J gene. This sequence joins TRBV5 and TRBJ2-3; 10 nucleotides agree with TRBD2. The CDR3 sequence is 17 residues long. The germline V gene has CDR1 LGHNA and CDR2 YNLKQL (reference sequence). Germline trimming cut 0 bases from V and 1 base from J; bases unmatched to any gene: 4. Here the CDR3 reads CASSQERDWGGAETLYF. CDR3 DNA, as far as it was read: TGTGCCAGCAGCCAAGAACGGGACTGGGGAGGTGCAGAA.

Details on this clone: Germline and genes: mouse. Read sequence stops 4 residues before the CDR3 end, and the germline J gene provides the missing end. The chain employs TRBV1 and TRBJ1-2; 7 nucleotides agree with TRBD1. The CDR3 consists of 13 residues. Germline V CDR1 and CDR2: NSQYPW, LRSPGD (reference sequence). V gave up 5 bases and J gave up 2 bases; unmatched junction bases: 2. Partial CDR3 DNA: TGCACCTGCAGTCGGGACAGCAACTCC. Translated, it gives CTCSRDSNS. The full CDR3 sequence reads CTCSRDSNSDYTF.

This clone has just a few counts. Each gene name is a mouse one. Incomplete CDR3 DNA: TGTGCCAGCAGTATCAGACAGACA. It is translated as CASSIRQT. The whole CDR3 protein reads CASSIRQTEVFF. The gene calls are TRBV19 and TRBJ1-1; a possible D gene is TRBD1 (5 bases). The CDR3 end is not reached by the read, which stops 4 residues before it; the germline J gene fills it in. The CDR3 extends over 12 amino acids. CDR1 is FNHDT and CDR2 is SITEND in the germline V gene (reference sequence).

Concerning this clone itself: Here the gene names and germline are mouse. The DNA ends 4 residues before the CDR3 does, and the rest of the CDR3 is filled in from the germline J gene. The rearrangement links TRBV13-1 to TRBJ2-1, with 11 bases that match TRBD1. CDR1 and CDR2 (germline): NSHNY, SYGAGN. J gave up 4 bases and V 2 bases, and 5 bases lay outside the gene matches. This CDR3 is built from 16 residues. The CDR3 is CASSEGDRGSYAEQFF. The covered CDR3 bases are TGTGCCAGCAGTGAGGGGGACAGGGGGAGTTATGCT.

On this clone itself: Mouse gene names and germline throughout. From the germline J gene comes the end of the CDR3, since the read stops 4 residues before it. The chain uses TRBV13-2 and TRBJ2-1; D unclear. The CDR3 runs 13 residues. V dropped 2 bases and J dropped 3 bases, with 6 bases sitting between them. Germline-derived CDR1 and CDR2 are NNHNN and SYGAGS (reference sequence). CDR3 in amino acids: CASGEDIYAEQFF. The CDR3 DNA, read in part, is TGTGCCAGCGGTGAAGACATCTATGCT.

A remark on this clone: The germline and genes are mouse ones. The sequenced fragment ends 4 residues before the CDR3 boundary, so the rest is inferred from the germline J gene. Other DNA sequences in this sample translate to the same CDR3. The chain combines TRBV5 with TRBJ2-5, with TRBD2 matching 14 bases. The V gene's germline CDR1 is LGHNA and CDR2 YNLKQL (reference sequence). J was trimmed by 2 bases and V by 4 bases; bases with no gene match: 8. CDR3 length: 18 amino acids. The covered CDR3 bases are TGTGCCAGCAGCCCCCGGGACTGGGGGGGCGCTGGCCAAGAC. Its protein is CASSPRDWGGAGQD. The full CDR3 protein reads CASSPRDWGGAGQDTQYF.

This clone was counted between two and nine times. The gene names given are mouse names. The CDR3 extends 4 residues past the end of the read, so its final part is completed from the germline J gene. The chain has TRBV13-2 and TRBJ2-7, with D possibly TRBD1 on 5 matching bases. This CDR3 contains 13 residues. Germline CDR1 and CDR2: NNHNN and SYGAGS (reference sequence). CDR3 DNA, as far as it was read: TGTGCCAGCGGTGGGCCAGGGAGAGAT. This translates into CASGGPGRD. From start to end, the CDR3 is CASGGPGRDEQYF.